The sequence of this TCR beta chain was determined in a study of blood T cell repertoires in COVID-19. Trimming removed 4 bases at V and 4 bases at J, with 12 bases between. There are 14 residues in the CDR3. Germline V gene lookup returns CDR1 SGHNT and CDR2 YENEEA. Using immunoSEQ multiplex PCR, the repertoire was profiled, and TCRdb retains in-frame clones only, with some absent. The table shows a few hundred thousand clones, with under 90% occurring only once. This chain connects TRBV11-3 to TRBJ2-3, with D perhaps TRBD2 (5 bases). This receptor was identified in a woman aged 80 or over with active or convalescent COVID-19. The specimen was peripheral blood. The CDR3 is CASSSDTSPDTQYF. CDR3 DNA: TGTGCCAGCAGCTCCGATACTAGTCCAGATACGCAGTATTTT.